The rows below give T cell receptor beta chains drawn from one sample of a study of blood T cell repertoires in COVID-19. This table comes from immunoSEQ multiplex PCR, and its TCRdb copy is limited to in-frame clones, with some not included. Of around 120,000 clones in the sample, 75% to 90% were seen once. Sequenced input: peripheral blood. Receptor source: a woman between 65 and 79 years old with acute or convalescent COVID-19. Both conserved end residues are part of each CDR3. D genes are given only for firm matches. Expanded clones are given a class, and other clones once, few, many or no size at all.

V gene	clone size	J gene	D gene	CDR3 length	CDR3 protein	CDR3 DNA
TRBV5-5	NA	TRBJ1-2	TRBD1	14	CASRWGTGAYGYTF	TGTGCCAGCAGGTGGGGGACAGGGGCCTATGGCTACACCTTC
TRBV28	NA	TRBJ2-7	TRBD1	16	CASSSPGQGLSYEQYF	TGTGCCAGCAGTTCTCCGGGACAGGGGTTGTCCTACGAGCAGTACTTC
TRBV14	once	TRBJ2-2	NA	14	CASRWRGGTGELFF	TGTGCCAGCAGATGGCGGGGCGGCACCGGGGAGCTGTTTTTT
TRBV6-5	NA	TRBJ2-7	NA	12	CASSQQGNEQYF	TGTGCCAGCAGTCAACAGGGAAACGAGCAGTACTTC
TRBV5-1	NA	TRBJ1-3	TRBD1	16	CASSGAGTGAGNTIYF	TGCGCCAGCAGCGGGGCCGGGACAGGAGCTGGAAACACCATATATTTT
TRBV3-1/TRBV3-2	NA	TRBJ1-6	NA	14	CASSQAQSNSPLHF	TGTGCCAGCAGCCAAGCTCAGTCTAATTCACCCCTCCACTTT
TRBV11-2	NA	TRBJ2-7	TRBD2	14	CASSFGGALYEQYF	TGTGCCAGCAGCTTCGGGGGGGCCCTCTACGAGCAGTACTTC
TRBV7-7	NA	TRBJ2-7	TRBD1	15	CASSTNGTGGYEQYF	TGTGCTAGCAGCACCAATGGGACAGGGGGTTACGAGCAGTACTTC
TRBV5-1	NA	TRBJ1-3	NA	14	CASSVPDSGNTIYF	TGCGCCAGCAGCGTTCCAGACTCTGGAAACACCATATATTTT
TRBV18	NA	TRBJ1-2	TRBD1	15	CASSPPGTGGYGYTF	TGTGCCAGCTCACCCCCGGGGACAGGGGGCTATGGCTACACCTTC
TRBV4-1	NA	TRBJ1-5	TRBD1	15	CASSQAGTGGEPQHF	TGCGCCAGCAGCCAAGCCGGGACAGGGGGGGAGCCCCAGCATTTT
TRBV5-1	NA	TRBJ2-6	NA	15	CASSLNRAGANVLTF	TGCGCCAGCAGCTTAAATCGGGCTGGGGCCAACGTCCTGACTTTC
TRBV7-2	NA	TRBJ2-1	TRBD2	15	CASSLGGGVTNEQFF	TGTGCCAGCAGCTTGGGCGGGGGGGTAACCAATGAGCAGTTCTTC
TRBV11-2	NA	TRBJ1-3	NA	14	CASSLVTVGNTIYF	TGTGCCAGCAGCTTGGTTACGGTTGGAAACACCATATATTTT
TRBV6-1	NA	TRBJ2-2	TRBD1	17	CASSAQPGTANTGELFF	TGTGCCAGCAGTGCACAACCGGGGACAGCTAACACCGGGGAGCTGTTTTTT
TRBV30	NA	TRBJ1-6	TRBD1	16	CACGGDRIRYNSPLHF	TGTGCCTGTGGTGGGGACAGGATACGCTATAATTCACCCCTCCACTTT
TRBV29-1	NA	TRBJ1-1	TRBD1	14	CSAGQGGLYTEAFF	TGCAGCGCCGGACAGGGAGGGTTATACACTGAAGCTTTCTTT
TRBV10-1	NA	TRBJ1-1	NA	15	CASSGGGSWDTEAFF	TGCGCCAGCAGTGGGGGGGGCAGTTGGGACACTGAAGCTTTCTTT
TRBV18	NA	TRBJ1-2	TRBD1	15	CASSPRTGEDYGYTF	TGTGCCAGCTCACCACGAACAGGGGAAGACTATGGCTACACCTTC
TRBV21-1	NA	TRBJ1-1	NA	17	CASSKRDGLTGRTEAFF	TGTGCCAGCAGCAAAAGGGATGGGTTGACAGGGCGCACTGAAGCTTTCTTT
TRBV28	once	TRBJ1-1	NA	15	CASRLPTAGGTEAFF	TGTGCCAGCAGACTTCCTACGGCGGGGGGCACTGAAGCTTTCTTT
TRBV10-1	NA	TRBJ2-2	NA	14	CASSRQVNTGELFF	TGCGCCAGCTCGAGACAGGTGAACACCGGGGAGCTGTTTTTT
TRBV6-5	few	TRBJ1-2	NA	13	CASRTGQNYGYTF	TGTGCCAGCAGGACCGGACAGAACTATGGCTACACCTTC
TRBV28	NA	TRBJ1-2	NA	12	CASTLGTRGYTF	TGTGCCAGCACTCTGGGCACTCGTGGCTACACCTTC
TRBV5-1	NA	TRBJ2-7	NA	11	CASSLGLEQYF	TGCGCCAGCAGCCTCGGACTCGAGCAGTACTTC
TRBV6-1	NA	TRBJ1-5	NA	13	CASSELVNQPQHF	TGTGCCAGCAGTGAGTTAGTGAATCAGCCCCAGCATTTT
TRBV6-1	NA	TRBJ2-3	NA	15	CASSESGGSTDTQYF	TGTGCCAGCAGTGAATCCGGGGGTAGCACAGATACGCAGTATTTT
TRBV2	NA	TRBJ1-1	NA	13	CASRRGWNTEAFF	TGTGCCAGCAGGAGGGGGTGGAACACTGAAGCTTTCTTT
TRBV5-5	NA	TRBJ1-1	NA	12	CASSLQGISAFF	TGTGCCAGCAGCTTGCAGGGTATCTCCGCTTTCTTT
TRBV7-8	NA	TRBJ1-1	NA	12	CASSLLVAEAFF	TGTGCCAGCAGCTTATTAGTTGCTGAAGCTTTCTTT
TRBV12-3/TRBV12-4	NA	TRBJ1-2	NA	13	CASSFTGDYGYTF	TGTGCCAGCAGTTTCACAGGAGACTATGGCTACACCTTC
TRBV5-1	NA	TRBJ2-7	TRBD1	16	CASSLALGQGWSEQYF	TGCGCCAGCAGCTTGGCCTTAGGACAGGGGTGGTCCGAGCAGTACTTC
TRBV7-6	NA	TRBJ2-3	NA	15	CASILADRSTDTQYF	TGTGCCAGCATCCTAGCGGACAGGAGCACAGATACGCAGTATTTT
TRBV2	NA	TRBJ1-3	NA	15	CASSERVQSGNTIYF	TGTGCCAGCAGTGAACGGGTCCAGTCTGGAAACACCATATATTTT
TRBV12-5	NA	TRBJ1-5	NA	12	CASGGVVQPQHF	TGTGCTAGTGGAGGGGTGGTTCAGCCCCAGCATTTT
TRBV5-1	NA	TRBJ1-4	NA	18	CASSLAPIYRDNNEKLFF	TGCGCCAGCAGCTTGGCTCCTATATACAGGGATAATAATGAAAAACTGTTTTTT
TRBV5-4	NA	TRBJ2-3	TRBD1	16	CASSRGDRALTDTQYF	TGTGCCAGCAGCAGAGGGGACAGGGCCCTCACAGATACGCAGTATTTT